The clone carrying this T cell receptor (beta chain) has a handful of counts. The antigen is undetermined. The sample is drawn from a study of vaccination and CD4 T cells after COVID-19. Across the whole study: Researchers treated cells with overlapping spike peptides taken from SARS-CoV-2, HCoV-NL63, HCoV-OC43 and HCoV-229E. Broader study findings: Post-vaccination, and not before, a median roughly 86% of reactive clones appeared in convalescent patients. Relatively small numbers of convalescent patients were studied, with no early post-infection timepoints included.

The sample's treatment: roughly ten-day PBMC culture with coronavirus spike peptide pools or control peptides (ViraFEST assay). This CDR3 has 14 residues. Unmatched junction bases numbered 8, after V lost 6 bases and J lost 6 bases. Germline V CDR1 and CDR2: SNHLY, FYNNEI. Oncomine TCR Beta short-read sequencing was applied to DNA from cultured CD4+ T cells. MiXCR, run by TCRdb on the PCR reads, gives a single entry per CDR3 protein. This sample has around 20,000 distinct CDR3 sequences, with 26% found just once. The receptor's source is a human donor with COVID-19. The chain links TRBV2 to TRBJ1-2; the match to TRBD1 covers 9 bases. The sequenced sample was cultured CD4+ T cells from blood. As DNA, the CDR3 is TGTGCCAGCAGACACCCTCGGACAGGGGATGGCTACACCTTC. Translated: CASRHPRTGDGYTF.